Given below is one T cell receptor (beta chain) in context. This record belongs to a study of blood T cell repertoires in COVID-19. Across the study: Sites in the United States, Italy and Spain provided acute and convalescent COVID-19 samples.

Original processing methods: Amplification with reference gene primers provided the estimates of nucleated cell counts. Method: immunoSEQ multiplex PCR; TCRdb's copy keeps in-frame clones and lacks some. V and J calls and clone size follow that table, whereas D and trimming were derived from the DNA. The sample lists approximately 300,000 clones; 87% were seen once. The CDR3 loop spans 15 amino acids. V lost 5 bases, J lost 2 bases, and 2 bases stayed unmatched. In germline, CDR1 is MNHEY, CDR2 SVGAGI. Sequenced input: peripheral blood. This receptor was obtained from a young man with active or convalescent COVID-19. The rearrangement uses TRBV6-5 and TRBJ2-3; 12 bases agree with TRBD2. The CDR3 region is CASSRLAGDTDTQYF. CDR3 nucleotides: TGTGCCAGCAGTCGACTAGCGGGGGACACAGATACGCAGTATTTT.